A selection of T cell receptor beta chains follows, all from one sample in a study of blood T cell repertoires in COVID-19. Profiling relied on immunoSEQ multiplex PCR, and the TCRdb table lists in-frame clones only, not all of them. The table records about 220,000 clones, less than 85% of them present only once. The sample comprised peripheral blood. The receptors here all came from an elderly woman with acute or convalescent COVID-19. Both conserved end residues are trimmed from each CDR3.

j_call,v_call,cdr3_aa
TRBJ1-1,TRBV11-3,ASRKSTRPDNTEAF
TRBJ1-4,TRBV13,ASSFRQTLHEKLF
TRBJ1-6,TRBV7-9,ASSLGGNSPLH
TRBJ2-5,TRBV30,AWSMRNGVSIQETQY
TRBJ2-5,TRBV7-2,ASSLVSGEETQY
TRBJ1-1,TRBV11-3,ASSFGRSNTEAF
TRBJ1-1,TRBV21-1,ASSPPRQGTEAF
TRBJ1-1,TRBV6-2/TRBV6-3,ASSYGSRGEAF
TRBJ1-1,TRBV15,ATNQGVSGAEAF
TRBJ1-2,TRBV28,ASSLSQGAYGYT
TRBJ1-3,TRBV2,ASRETRTNTIY
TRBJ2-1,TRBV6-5,ASSSARFLGEQF
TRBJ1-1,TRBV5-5,ASSFVDTEAF
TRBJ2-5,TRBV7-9,ASSPWGAGGQETQY
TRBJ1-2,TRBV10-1,ASRLRGCYHTSGYT
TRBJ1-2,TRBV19,ASMQGGYGYT
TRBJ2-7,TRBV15,ATSRDVGRDEQY
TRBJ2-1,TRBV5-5,ASSVSPGTALRNEQF
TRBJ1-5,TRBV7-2,ASSIRQGPFTDQPQH
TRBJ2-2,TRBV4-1,ASSLRTGTNTGELF
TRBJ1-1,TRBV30,AWVVGQGQTEAF
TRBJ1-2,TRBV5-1,ASSLDREGYT
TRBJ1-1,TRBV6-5,ASNPGQNTEAF
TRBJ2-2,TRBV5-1,ASSFTVGELF
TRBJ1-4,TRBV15,ATSRSLAQGNEKLF
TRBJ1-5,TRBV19,ATTGQKNNQPQH
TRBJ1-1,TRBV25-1,ASSESYTEAF
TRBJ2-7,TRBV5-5,ASRPDRGVGYEQY
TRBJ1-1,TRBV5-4,ASSFSGRTEGAF
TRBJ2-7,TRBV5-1,ASSLSGGAVNEQY
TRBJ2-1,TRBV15,ATSRAVTGGYEQF
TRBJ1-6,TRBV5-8,ASSPRDRH
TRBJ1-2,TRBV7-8,ASSSRQGTGGYT
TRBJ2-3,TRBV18,ASSPSRDTQY
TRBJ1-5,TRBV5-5,ASSRDLYSNQPQH
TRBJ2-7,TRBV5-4,ASSWTGANEQY
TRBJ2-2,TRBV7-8,ASSPSGGAGTGELF
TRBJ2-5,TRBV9,ASSVAGTGKIETQY
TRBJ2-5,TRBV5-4,ASSWRGLDQETQY
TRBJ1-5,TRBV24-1,ATSDGQHSNQPQH
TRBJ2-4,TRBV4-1,ASSQELQTGAFGNIQY
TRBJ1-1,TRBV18,ASSPPSIGIGTREAF
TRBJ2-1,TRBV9,ASSVGPGLPYNEQF
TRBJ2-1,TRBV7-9,ASSLYSGGYNEQF
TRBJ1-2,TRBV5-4,ASSWGTGEPYGYT
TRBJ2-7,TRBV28,ASSRPMWRGDKGEQY
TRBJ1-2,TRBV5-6,ASSLIPGQGMVGYT
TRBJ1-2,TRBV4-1,ASSQEGGGGLRFYGYT
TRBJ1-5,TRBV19,ASSEGAGQPQH
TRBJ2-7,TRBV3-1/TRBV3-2,VSSPRPGQGARTYEQY
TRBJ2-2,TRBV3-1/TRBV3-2,ASSQTGAGELF
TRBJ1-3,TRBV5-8,ASSSGTGNTIY
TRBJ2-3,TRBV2,ASSLSGGAPDTQY
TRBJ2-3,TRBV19,ASSTFRPRGRGTDTQY